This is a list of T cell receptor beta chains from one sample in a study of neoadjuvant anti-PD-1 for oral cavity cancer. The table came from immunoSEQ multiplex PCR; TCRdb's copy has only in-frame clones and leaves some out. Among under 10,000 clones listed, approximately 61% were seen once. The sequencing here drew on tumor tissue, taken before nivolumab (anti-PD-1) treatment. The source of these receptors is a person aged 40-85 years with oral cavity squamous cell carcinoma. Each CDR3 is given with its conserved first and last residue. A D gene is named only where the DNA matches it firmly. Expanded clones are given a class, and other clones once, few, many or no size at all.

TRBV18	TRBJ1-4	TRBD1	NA	TGTGCCAGCTCATTGGGACAGGCGAGAGAAAAACTGTTTTTT	CASSLGQAREKLFF
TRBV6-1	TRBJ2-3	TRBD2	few	TGTGCCAGCCGGACTAGTCAGGTGGCAGATACGCAGTATTTT	CASRTSQVADTQYF
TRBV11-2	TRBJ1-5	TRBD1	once	TGTGCCAGCAGCTTAGCAGGGACAGAGAATCAGCCCCAGCATTTT	CASSLAGTENQPQHF
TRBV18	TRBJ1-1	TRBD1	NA	TGTGCCAGCTCAGCGGACAGGGAAGCTTTCTTT	CASSADREAFF
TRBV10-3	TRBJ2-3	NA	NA	TGTGCCACAGGAACCGTAGGAGCAGATACGCAGTATTTT	CATGTVGADTQYF
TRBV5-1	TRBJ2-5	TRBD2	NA	TGCGCCAGCAGCCCTGGGACTAGCGGGATAGTAGAGACCCAGTACTTC	CASSPGTSGIVETQYF
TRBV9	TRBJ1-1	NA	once	TGTGCCAGCAGCGTAATTCTGAACACTGAAGCTTTCTTT	CASSVILNTEAFF
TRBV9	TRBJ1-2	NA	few	TGTGCCAGCAGCGACAGGGCAACTGGCTACACCTTC	CASSDRATGYTF
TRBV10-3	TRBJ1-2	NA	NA	TGTGCCATCAGTGAGGGGACATTCTATGGCTACACCTTC	CAISEGTFYGYTF
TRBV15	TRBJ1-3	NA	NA	TGTGCCACCAGCCCTATGAGGGCGGCTGGAAACACCATATATTTT	CATSPMRAAGNTIYF
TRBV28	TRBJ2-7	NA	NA	TGTGCCAGCAGTTTACCCCCGGGTGGGCCGGGGGACGAGCAGTACTTC	CASSLPPGGPGDEQYF
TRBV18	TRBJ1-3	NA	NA	TGTGCCAGCGTACAGGGATTTGGAAACACCATATATTTT	CASVQGFGNTIYF
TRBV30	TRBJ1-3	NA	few	TGTGCCTGGACCGTCAGGGGAGGTGGAAACACCATATATTTT	CAWTVRGGGNTIYF
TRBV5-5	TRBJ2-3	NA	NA	TGTGCCAGCAGCTTTGAAATCAGCACAGATACGCAGTATTTT	CASSFEISTDTQYF
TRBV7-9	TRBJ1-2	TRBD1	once	TGTGCCAGCAGCCGAGTGGGACAGGGGTATGGCTACACCTTC	CASSRVGQGYGYTF
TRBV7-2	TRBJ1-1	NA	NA	TGTGCCAGCAGCTTACGGTTCCCGGACGTTGAAGCTTTCTTT	CASSLRFPDVEAFF
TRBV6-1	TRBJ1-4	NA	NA	TGTGCCAGCAGTCCAAGGGACTTGATTGGAGAAAAACTGTTTTTT	CASSPRDLIGEKLFF
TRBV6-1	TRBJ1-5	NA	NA	TGTGCCAGCAGTGAAATCCGGAAAGACCCCCAGCATTTT	CASSEIRKDPQHF
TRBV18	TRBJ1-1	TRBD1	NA	TGTGCCAGCTCCTCAGGGGGAGAAGCTTTCTTT	CASSSGGEAFF
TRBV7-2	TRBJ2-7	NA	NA	TGTGCCAGCAGCTTTGGACCGACCTACGAGCAGTACTTC	CASSFGPTYEQYF
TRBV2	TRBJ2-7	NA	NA	TGTGCCAGCAGTGAACTACGGTCAACCTACGAGCAGTACTTC	CASSELRSTYEQYF
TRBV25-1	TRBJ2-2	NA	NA	TGTGCCAGCAGAGCGGAAGGGTATCGCGGGGAGCTGTTTTTT	CASRAEGYRGELFF
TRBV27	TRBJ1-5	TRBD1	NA	TGTGCCAGCAGTTTAACCAGGGGGGTGGGCAATCAGCCCCAGCATTTT	CASSLTRGVGNQPQHF
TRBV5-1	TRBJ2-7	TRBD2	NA	TGCGCCAGCAGCTTGGCGGGAGGGAACGAGCAGTACTTC	CASSLAGGNEQYF
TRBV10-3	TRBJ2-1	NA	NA	TGTGCCATCGGGTTCGACGTCAATGAGCAGTTCTTC	CAIGFDVNEQFF
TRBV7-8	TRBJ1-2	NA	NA	TGTGCCAGCAGCCTCCGAACAGGGCTTCAGCATGACTATGGCTACACCTTC	CASSLRTGLQHDYGYTF
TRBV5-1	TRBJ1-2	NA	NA	TGCGCCAGCAGCTTGGACAGGCTATATGGCTACACCTTC	CASSLDRLYGYTF
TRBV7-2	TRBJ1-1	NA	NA	TGTGCCAGCAGCTTAACGGGGTGGGGCACTGAAGCTTTCTTT	CASSLTGWGTEAFF
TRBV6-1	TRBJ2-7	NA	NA	TGTGCCAGCAGTGAATTTAAGGTAACACTACCCTACGAGCAGTACTTC	CASSEFKVTLPYEQYF
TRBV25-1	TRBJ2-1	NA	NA	TGTGCCAGCAGTGAATATATTAGGGAGGCGTCGGGGCAGTTCTTC	CASSEYIREASGQFF
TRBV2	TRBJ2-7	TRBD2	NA	TGTGCCAGCAGTGAACCCGACCGGCTAGCGGGAGCAGACGAGCAGTACTTC	CASSEPDRLAGADEQYF
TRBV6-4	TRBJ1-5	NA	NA	TGTGCCAGCAGCCTACAACACGGCAATCAGCCCCAGCATTTT	CASSLQHGNQPQHF
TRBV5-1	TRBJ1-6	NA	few	TGCGCCAGCAGCGACACTAGCTCCTATAATTCACCCCTCCACTTT	CASSDTSSYNSPLHF
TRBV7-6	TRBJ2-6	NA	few	TGTGCCAGCAGCTTAGTGGGGGAAGGATCTGGGGCCAACGTCCTGACTTTC	CASSLVGEGSGANVLTF
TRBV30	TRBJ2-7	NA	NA	TGTGCCTGGAGTACCCCCGGAACCGTCGTCAACGAGCAGTACTTC	CAWSTPGTVVNEQYF
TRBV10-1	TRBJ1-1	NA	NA	TGCGCCAGCAGTGTTGGGAGGGTAGGTACTGAAGCTTTCTTT	CASSVGRVGTEAFF
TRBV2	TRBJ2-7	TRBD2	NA	TGTGCCAGCGCCAGGGGTAGCGGGATATCCTACGAGCAGTACTTC	CASARGSGISYEQYF
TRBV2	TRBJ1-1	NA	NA	TGTGCCAGCAGCCCGGGACCTCGGTATACTGAAGCTTTCTTT	CASSPGPRYTEAFF
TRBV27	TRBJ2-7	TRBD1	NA	TGTGCCAGCAGTTCCAATAACAGGGGAAGGGCCCCCCGCGAGCAGTACTTC	CASSSNNRGRAPREQYF
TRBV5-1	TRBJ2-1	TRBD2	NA	TGCGCCAGCAGCTTGGCCCCTAGCGGGAGTGCCTACAATGAGCAGTTCTTC	CASSLAPSGSAYNEQFF
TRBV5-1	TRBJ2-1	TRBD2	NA	TGCGCCAGCAGAATAACTCTAGCGGTCTACAATGAGCAGTTCTTC	CASRITLAVYNEQFF
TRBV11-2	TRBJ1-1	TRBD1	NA	TGTGCCAGCAGCCTAAACAATCAGGGGGCAGGGGACACTGAAGCTTTCTTT	CASSLNNQGAGDTEAFF
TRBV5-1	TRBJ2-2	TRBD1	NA	TGCGCCAGCAGCTTATTGACAGGGATTTCCGGGGAGCTGTTTTTT	CASSLLTGISGELFF
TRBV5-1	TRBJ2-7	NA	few	TGCGCCAGCAGCTTAGGCGGCGACTACGAGCAGTACTTC	CASSLGGDYEQYF
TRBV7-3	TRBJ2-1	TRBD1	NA	TGTGCCAGCAGCCAGACACCGGGACAGCTATACAATGAGCAGTTCTTC	CASSQTPGQLYNEQFF
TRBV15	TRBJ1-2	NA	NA	TGTGCCACCAGCAGGCCAGGACAGTTTTATGGCTACACCTTC	CATSRPGQFYGYTF
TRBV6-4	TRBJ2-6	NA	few	TGTGCCAGCAGCCAAAGGGTTGGGGCCAACGTCCTGACTTTC	CASSQRVGANVLTF
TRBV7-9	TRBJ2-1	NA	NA	TGTGCCAGCAGCTTAGCGCTTGTGGCTGAGCAGTTCTTC	CASSLALVAEQFF
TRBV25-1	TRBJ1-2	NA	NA	TGTGCCACCCGGAGGGGCCTTCTAAACACCTTC	CATRRGLLNTF
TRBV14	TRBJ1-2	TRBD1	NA	TGTGCCAGCAGCTCCTTAACAGGGGGGTATGGCTACACCTTC	CASSSLTGGYGYTF